This is a list of T cell receptor beta chains from one sample in a study of cytomegalovirus exposure and HLA in healthy donors. The data were produced by immunoSEQ multiplex PCR, yet TCRdb's version contains in-frame clones alone and is incomplete. The sample holds roughly 150,000 clones, more than 80% seen once. Specimen: PBMCs. Receptors were obtained from a male donor in good health and CMV-seronegative. The CDR3 runs from the conserved cysteine through the conserved F or W. Each record gives: D gene, J gene, clone size, V gene, CDR3 protein, CDR3 DNA. D genes are given only for firm matches. Clone size is stated in some rows and not others, as once, few, many or a class when expanded.

D: TRBD2
J: TRBJ2-7
size: NA
V: TRBV30
CDR3: CAWSLPGGNYEQYF
DNA: TGTGCCTGGAGCCTCCCCGGGGGGAACTACGAGCAGTACTTC

D: TRBD1
J: TRBJ2-2
size: NA
V: TRBV7-9
CDR3: CASSSTGPNTGELFF
DNA: TGTGCCAGCAGCTCGACAGGGCCGAACACCGGGGAGCTGTTTTTT

D: NA
J: TRBJ1-2
size: NA
V: TRBV2
CDR3: CASRQAPNYGYTF
DNA: TGTGCCAGTCGACAGGCTCCTAACTATGGCTACACCTTC

D: TRBD2
J: TRBJ2-7
size: once
V: TRBV19
CDR3: CASRQSGLADSYEQYF
DNA: TGTGCCAGTAGACAATCGGGACTAGCGGATTCCTACGAGCAGTACTTC

D: TRBD1
J: TRBJ2-3
size: once
V: TRBV28
CDR3: CASRGWQGAPDTQYF
DNA: TGTGCCAGCAGAGGTTGGCAGGGGGCGCCGGATACGCAGTATTTT

D: TRBD1
J: TRBJ1-5
size: once
V: TRBV19
CDR3: CASSIGQGGNQPQHF
DNA: TGTGCCAGTAGTATCGGACAGGGTGGCAATCAGCCCCAGCATTTT

D: NA
J: TRBJ2-1
size: NA
V: TRBV5-6
CDR3: CASSGRDKIYNEQFF
DNA: TGTGCCAGCAGCGGCCGGGACAAAATTTACAATGAGCAGTTCTTC

D: NA
J: TRBJ1-1
size: NA
V: TRBV6-6
CDR3: CASSPRRGGGTEAFF
DNA: TGTGCCAGCAGTCCACGCCGGGGCGGGGGGACTGAAGCTTTCTTT

D: NA
J: TRBJ1-2
size: NA
V: TRBV11-3
CDR3: CASSPGHNQIFYGYTF
DNA: TGTGCCAGCAGCCCGGGACATAACCAGATCTTCTATGGCTACACCTTC

D: NA
J: TRBJ2-7
size: NA
V: TRBV10-3
CDR3: CATTKEGGGSYEQYF
DNA: TGTGCCACCACTAAAGAGGGAGGTGGGTCCTACGAGCAGTACTTC

D: NA
J: TRBJ1-4
size: NA
V: TRBV19
CDR3: CASSTDRNEKLFF
DNA: TGTGCCAGTAGTACGGACAGAAATGAAAAACTGTTTTTT

D: NA
J: TRBJ2-7
size: NA
V: TRBV13
CDR3: CASSLAAGSYEQYF
DNA: TGTGCCAGCAGCTTAGCGGCAGGAAGCTACGAGCAGTACTTC

D: NA
J: TRBJ1-5
size: NA
V: TRBV28
CDR3: CASSLWDKGVGYSNQPQHF
DNA: TGTGCCAGCAGTTTATGGGACAAGGGGGTGGGTTATAGCAATCAGCCCCAGCATTTT

D: TRBD1
J: TRBJ1-2
size: NA
V: TRBV6-5
CDR3: CASSLYPGGYGYTF
DNA: TGTGCCAGCAGTTTATATCCAGGGGGGTATGGCTACACCTTC

D: TRBD1
J: TRBJ2-7
size: NA
V: TRBV29-1
CDR3: CSVGGTGGYEQYF
DNA: TGCAGCGTTGGCGGGACAGGGGGCTACGAGCAGTACTTC

D: TRBD2
J: TRBJ2-4
size: NA
V: TRBV5-4
CDR3: CASSLTGLAGRGDIQYF
DNA: TGTGCCAGCAGCTTAACGGGACTAGCGGGGCGTGGGGACATTCAGTACTTC

D: NA
J: TRBJ2-1
size: NA
V: TRBV27
CDR3: CASSLSGRYNEQFF
DNA: TGTGCCAGCAGTTTATCAGGCAGGTACAATGAGCAGTTCTTC

D: NA
J: TRBJ2-2
size: once
V: TRBV7-2
CDR3: CASKEGLGSGELFF
DNA: TGTGCCAGCAAGGAGGGCCTGGGTTCCGGGGAGCTGTTTTTT

D: TRBD2
J: TRBJ2-1
size: NA
V: TRBV9
CDR3: CASSEGTSGIYNEQFF
DNA: TGTGCCAGCAGCGAAGGGACTAGCGGGATTTACAATGAGCAGTTCTTC

D: TRBD1
J: TRBJ2-7
size: NA
V: TRBV18
CDR3: CASCPERGLLYEQYF
DNA: TGTGCCAGCTGCCCGGAGAGGGGGCTTCTCTACGAGCAGTACTTC

D: TRBD1
J: TRBJ1-1
size: few
V: TRBV7-2
CDR3: CASSLRGRMNTEAFF
DNA: TGTGCCAGCAGCTTAAGGGGGCGGATGAACACTGAAGCTTTCTTT

D: NA
J: TRBJ2-7
size: NA
V: TRBV4-3
CDR3: CASSQDPGSYEQYF
DNA: TGCGCCAGCAGCCAAGATCCAGGGTCCTACGAGCAGTACTTC

D: TRBD2
J: TRBJ2-2
size: NA
V: TRBV19
CDR3: CASSTLWTSGRPNTGELFF
DNA: TGTGCCAGTAGTACCCTCTGGACTAGCGGGAGGCCCAACACCGGGGAGCTGTTTTTT

D: NA
J: TRBJ1-1
size: NA
V: TRBV30
CDR3: CAWTREGAYTEAFF
DNA: TGTGCCTGGACCCGAGAAGGGGCCTACACTGAAGCTTTCTTT

D: TRBD2
J: TRBJ2-7
size: NA
V: TRBV5-6
CDR3: CASSLAVAGSREQYF
DNA: TGTGCCAGCAGCTTGGCAGTAGCGGGCTCCCGGGAGCAGTACTTC

D: TRBD2
J: TRBJ2-5
size: NA
V: TRBV5-6
CDR3: CASSLVAGGMKTQYF
DNA: TGTGCCAGCAGCTTGGTCGCGGGAGGCATGAAGACCCAGTACTTC

D: TRBD1
J: TRBJ2-1
size: NA
V: TRBV7-9
CDR3: CASSSTTGAQIYNEQFF
DNA: TGTGCCAGCAGCTCAACTACAGGGGCCCAAATCTACAATGAGCAGTTCTTC

D: NA
J: TRBJ2-1
size: NA
V: TRBV9
CDR3: CASSREGDSYNEQFF
DNA: TGTGCCAGCAGCAGAGAGGGGGATTCCTACAATGAGCAGTTCTTC

D: NA
J: TRBJ2-2
size: NA
V: TRBV7-8
CDR3: CASSSLVGLNTGELFF
DNA: TGTGCCAGCAGCTCCCTCGTGGGGCTGAACACCGGGGAGCTGTTTTTT

D: TRBD2
J: TRBJ2-3
size: once
V: TRBV29-1
CDR3: CSVEGAASGSSTDTQYF
DNA: TGCAGCGTTGAGGGGGCGGCTAGCGGGAGTAGCACAGATACGCAGTATTTT

D: TRBD2
J: TRBJ2-5
size: NA
V: TRBV4-1
CDR3: CASSQATSGTQETQYF
DNA: TGCGCCAGCAGCCAAGCGACTAGCGGGACCCAAGAGACCCAGTACTTC

D: TRBD1
J: TRBJ2-7
size: NA
V: TRBV6-5
CDR3: CASSRDSPWYEQYF
DNA: TGTGCCAGCAGTAGGGACAGTCCGTGGTACGAGCAGTACTTC

D: NA
J: TRBJ2-5
size: NA
V: TRBV28
CDR3: CASPRPSRDPAGNF
DNA: TGTGCCAGCCCCCGTCCTTCCCGGGACCCCGCGGGAAACTTC

D: NA
J: TRBJ2-7
size: few
V: TRBV6-1
CDR3: CASRETGLQYF
DNA: TGTGCCAGCAGGGAAACCGGGTTGCAGTACTTC

D: NA
J: TRBJ1-6
size: NA
V: TRBV5-6
CDR3: CASSSVNYNSPLHF
DNA: TGTGCCAGCAGCTCAGTTAACTATAATTCACCCCTCCACTTT

D: TRBD2
J: TRBJ2-7
size: NA
V: TRBV28
CDR3: CASSRPGLAGGEQYF
DNA: TGTGCCAGCAGCCGCCCGGGACTAGCGGGAGGGGAGCAGTACTTC

D: NA
J: TRBJ2-3
size: NA
V: TRBV4-1
CDR3: CASSQAGQGTQYF
DNA: TGCGCCAGCAGCCAAGCTGGGCAGGGTACGCAGTATTTT

D: TRBD1
J: TRBJ2-7
size: NA
V: TRBV19
CDR3: CASSPGQGAFEQYF
DNA: TGTGCCAGTAGTCCCGGACAGGGCGCTTTCGAGCAGTACTTC

D: TRBD1
J: TRBJ1-2
size: NA
V: TRBV14
CDR3: CASSRGQGPYGYTF
DNA: TGTGCCAGCAGCAGGGGACAGGGCCCATATGGCTACACCTTC

D: TRBD1
J: TRBJ2-7
size: few
V: TRBV7-2
CDR3: CASSLGQGAYEQYF
DNA: TGTGCCAGCAGCTTAGGACAGGGGGCCTACGAGCAGTACTTC

D: TRBD2
J: TRBJ2-7
size: NA
V: TRBV4-3
CDR3: CASSQDLGLAGTYEQYF
DNA: TGCGCCAGCAGCCAAGACTTGGGCCTAGCGGGGACCTACGAGCAGTACTTC

D: TRBD2
J: TRBJ2-1
size: NA
V: TRBV28
CDR3: CASSVGTSGGRGGFF
DNA: TGTGCCAGCAGTGTCGGGACTAGCGGGGGGCGAGGTGGTTTCTTC

D: NA
J: TRBJ2-7
size: NA
V: TRBV21-1
CDR3: CASSKVAGRVDTYEQYF
DNA: TGTGCCAGCAGCAAAGTAGCTGGCAGGGTGGATACTTACGAGCAGTACTTC

D: TRBD2
J: TRBJ2-1
size: NA
V: TRBV7-9
CDR3: CASSFSGGTYNEQFF
DNA: TGTGCCAGCAGCTTTAGCGGGGGCACCTACAATGAGCAGTTCTTC

D: TRBD2
J: TRBJ2-1
size: NA
V: TRBV5-1
CDR3: CASSLGLAGGSEQFF
DNA: TGCGCCAGCAGCTTGGGGTTAGCGGGAGGAAGTGAGCAGTTCTTC

D: NA
J: TRBJ2-7
size: NA
V: TRBV9
CDR3: CASSASGFTYEQYF
DNA: TGTGCCAGCAGCGCTTCGGGATTCACCTACGAGCAGTACTTC

D: TRBD1
J: TRBJ2-5
size: NA
V: TRBV7-9
CDR3: CASSLPPRGQPKETQYF
DNA: TGTGCCAGCAGCCTACCTCCCCGGGGACAGCCGAAAGAGACCCAGTACTTC

D: TRBD2
J: TRBJ2-7
size: NA
V: TRBV27
CDR3: CASSWGGVGYEQYF
DNA: TGTGCCAGCAGTTGGGGGGGAGTGGGGTACGAGCAGTACTTC

D: NA
J: TRBJ1-1
size: NA
V: TRBV29-1
CDR3: CSVEGTGVNTEAFF
DNA: TGCAGCGTTGAGGGTACAGGAGTGAACACTGAAGCTTTCTTT

D: TRBD1
J: TRBJ1-5
size: NA
V: TRBV28
CDR3: CASSPRTGGAYQPQHF
DNA: TGTGCCAGCAGTCCAAGAACAGGGGGCGCTTATCAGCCCCAGCATTTT

D: TRBD1
J: TRBJ2-7
size: NA
V: TRBV19
CDR3: CASSLTGPTYEQYF
DNA: TGTGCCAGTAGTCTGACAGGGCCAACCTACGAGCAGTACTTC

D: NA
J: TRBJ2-1
size: few
V: TRBV5-4
CDR3: CASSLTERDEQFF
DNA: TGTGCCAGCAGTCTCACTGAGAGGGATGAGCAGTTCTTC

D: NA
J: TRBJ2-1
size: NA
V: TRBV5-4
CDR3: CASSLDPGTYNEQFF
DNA: TGTGCCAGCAGCTTGGATCCGGGAACCTACAATGAGCAGTTCTTC

D: NA
J: TRBJ1-1
size: NA
V: TRBV10-3
CDR3: CAISESGRDGEAFF
DNA: TGTGCCATCAGTGAATCAGGGCGGGACGGTGAAGCTTTCTTT

D: NA
J: TRBJ2-2
size: NA
V: TRBV5-4
CDR3: CASSLGSLTGELFF
DNA: TGTGCCAGCAGCTTGGGCTCTCTAACCGGGGAGCTGTTTTTT